This T cell receptor (beta chain) comes out of a study of human T cells and chemical hapten exposure. Individual cDNA molecules received unique molecular identifiers in the library. TCRdb independently ran MiXCR on the RACE reads; one entry per CDR3 protein. The data show 150,000 to 200,000 distinct CDR3 sequences, roughly 14% seen once. In this sample, this clonotype turned up many times. Noted time point: patch test 1, 2 weeks after DPC sensitization. Noted treatment: therapeutic diphenylcyclopropenone sensitization with weekly scalp DPC. The sequenced sample was whole blood, obtained in connection with sensitization to the hapten diphenylcyclopropenone (DPC). The sequence came from a woman in her 30s with alopecia areata. Some clones in this sample may be carry-over from other donors' samples.

CDR3 protein: CASSFVRATEAFF. The CDR3 DNA sequence: TGTGCCAGCAGCTTTGTAAGGGCCACTGAAGCTTTCTTT. This chain connects TRBV7-8 to TRBJ1-1; no clear D gene. Germline loops: CDR1 SGHVS, CDR2 FQNEAQ. The CDR3 contains 13 residues. The V end was cut by 3 bases, the J end by 4 bases, with 9 bases between. The complete variable domain, with remaining parts taken from reference TRBV7-8 and TRBJ1-1, reads GAGVSQSPRYKVAKRGQDVALRCDPISGHVSLFWYQQALGQGPEFLTYFQNEAQLDKSGLPSDRFFAERPEGSVSTLKIQRTQQEDSAVYLCASSFVRATEAFFGQGTRLTVV.